The rows below give T cell receptor beta chains drawn from one sample of a study of blood T cells in healthy people across ages. Via MiXCR, TCRdb re-called the 5' RACE reads, giving one row per CDR3 protein. This table holds hundreds of thousands of distinct CDR3 sequences, 50% to 65% found once. The specimen sequenced was blood. These receptors were taken from an elderly man in good health. CDR3s include the opening cysteine and the closing phenylalanine or tryptophan. Fields, in order: V gene, D gene, CDR3 length, J gene, clone size, CDR3 DNA, CDR3 protein. The D gene is left open where the match is weak. Not every row has a clone size; where given, it reads once, few, many or a size class.

TRBV14	-	13	TRBJ1-1	-	TGTGCCAGCAGCCCAGGAGGGTACACTGAAGCTTTCTTT	CASSPGGYTEAFF
TRBV7-9	-	15	TRBJ2-7	-	TGTGCCAGCAGCTCACGGGGTAGCGGTCCCTACGAGCAGTACTTC	CASSSRGSGPYEQYF
TRBV10-3	TRBD1	15	TRBJ2-6	-	TGTGCCATCAGTGATACAGGGGCTGGGGCCAACGTCCTGACTTTC	CAISDTGAGANVLTF
TRBV6-1	-	14	TRBJ1-2	-	TGTGCCAGCAGTGTGGGCCAGTTTAACTATGGCTACACCTTC	CASSVGQFNYGYTF
TRBV9	-	14	TRBJ1-6	-	TGTGCCAGCAGCGTAGAGGGTAGTAATTCACCCCTCCACTTT	CASSVEGSNSPLHF
TRBV6-1	TRBD2	17	TRBJ2-1	once	TGTGCCACCTGTGGGTCTAGCGGGAGGGCCGGATACAATGAGCAGTTCTTC	CATCGSSGRAGYNEQFF
TRBV28	-	22	TRBJ2-3	-	TGTGCCAGCAGTTTTTTCCAGGTGAGGAACTTCATGGTCGAGAAGTCCACAGATACGCAGTATTTT	CASSFFQVRNFMVEKSTDTQYF
TRBV5-6	TRBD1	15	TRBJ2-7	-	TGTGCCAGCAGCTTGGTCGGACAGGGGGAATACGAGCAGTACTTC	CASSLVGQGEYEQYF
TRBV10-3	-	16	TRBJ2-2	-	TGTGCCATCAGTGAGGCGGACAGGGTTGCTAGCGGGCAGCTGTTTTTT	CAISEADRVASGQLFF
TRBV5-1	TRBD1	18	TRBJ2-6	once	TGCGCCAGCAGCTTGATTGGGACAGGGAGCTCTGGGGCCAACGTCCTGACTTTC	CASSLIGTGSSGANVLTF
TRBV5-1	-	15	TRBJ2-2	-	TGCGCCAGCAGCTCTGAGGGAGTGAACACCGGGGAGCTGTTTTTT	CASSSEGVNTGELFF
TRBV7-3	-	13	TRBJ2-7	-	TGTGCCAGCAGCGGGGGGACACGAAATGAGCAGTACTTC	CASSGGTRNEQYF
TRBV20-1	-	17	TRBJ1-1	-	TGCAGTGCTAGAGATATGGGGGGGGGCGATAGTTTCCCTGAAGCTTTCTTT	CSARDMGGGDSFPEAFF
TRBV15	TRBD2	19	TRBJ2-5	few	TGTGCCACCAGCAGAGATCTTACGGCTAGCGGGAGAGACGGAGAGACCCAGTACTTC	CATSRDLTASGRDGETQYF
TRBV12-3/TRBV12-4	TRBD2	15	TRBJ2-1	-	TGTGCCAGCAGCCTATGGACTAGCGGAGACAATGAGCAGTTCTTC	CASSLWTSGDNEQFF
TRBV6-6	-	15	TRBJ2-2	-	TGTGCCAGCAGCTACGGGGGCGCGGCCACCGGGGAGCTGTTTTTT	CASSYGGAATGELFF
TRBV5-1	-	15	TRBJ2-3	few	TGCGCCAGCAGCTTGGCAATTGCCCTCACAGATACGCAGTATTTT	CASSLAIALTDTQYF
TRBV7-3	-	16	TRBJ2-1	-	TGTGCCAGCAGCTTATATGTCGGGGACTCCTACAATGAGCAGTTCTTC	CASSLYVGDSYNEQFF
TRBV6-5	TRBD2	14	TRBJ2-7	once	TGTGCCAGCAGTTACGCGCGGGAGCTCAATGAGCAGTACTTC	CASSYARELNEQYF
TRBV2	-	14	TRBJ2-1	once	TGTGCCAGCAGGGCCCCGGGTTCCAACAATGAGCAGTTCTTC	CASRAPGSNNEQFF
TRBV5-1	TRBD1	15	TRBJ2-7	-	TGCGCCAGCAGCCCTCGGACAGGGCTGCTCTACGAGCAGTACTTC	CASSPRTGLLYEQYF
TRBV9	TRBD2	16	TRBJ2-5	few	TGTGCCAGCAGCGCAGCGGTGTCTAGCGGACAAGAGACCCAGTACTTC	CASSAAVSSGQETQYF
TRBV7-6	TRBD2	16	TRBJ2-7	-	TGTGCCAGCAGCCTGGGACTAGCGGGAGGTTACGACGAGCAGTACTTC	CASSLGLAGGYDEQYF
TRBV10-2	TRBD2	14	TRBJ2-1	-	TGCGCCAGCAGACCTAGCGGGGGGGACAATGAGCAGTTCTTC	CASRPSGGDNEQFF
TRBV6-5	TRBD1	16	TRBJ2-3	-	TGTGCCAGCAGTCCCCCCCTGGGATGGGGGACAGAGACGCAGTATTTT	CASSPPLGWGTETQYF
TRBV7-2	-	14	TRBJ1-2	-	TGTGCCAGCAGCTTAAGGCGGCAGAACTATGGCTACACCTTC	CASSLRRQNYGYTF
TRBV10-2	-	14	TRBJ2-7	few	TGCGCCAGCAAGAGGGGGGGTAGCTCCTACGAGCAGTACTTC	CASKRGGSSYEQYF
TRBV6-2/TRBV6-3	TRBD2	15	TRBJ2-1	-	TGTGCCAGCAGCGCGGCTAGCGGGAGTGGAAATGAGCAGTTCTTC	CASSAASGSGNEQFF
TRBV29-1	-	11	TRBJ1-2	-	TGCAGCGTTGTGAGTCACTATGGCTACACCTTC	CSVVSHYGYTF
TRBV29-1	-	10	TRBJ1-2	-	TGCAGCGCTGATATTGATGGCTACACCTTC	CSADIDGYTF
TRBV24-1	-	15	TRBJ2-7	few	TGTGCCACCAGTGATTCCGGGACGCCGGTCTACGAGCAGTACTTC	CATSDSGTPVYEQYF
TRBV24-1	TRBD2	16	TRBJ2-1	-	TGTGCCACCAGTGAACCGAGCGGGACCCCCTACAATGAGCAGTTCTTC	CATSEPSGTPYNEQFF
TRBV20-1	TRBD2	17	TRBJ2-3	-	TGCAGTGCTAGACCCCCTGGCCGGACCTGGAGGGAGGGAACGCAGTATTTT	CSARPPGRTWREGTQYF
TRBV2	-	13	TRBJ2-1	-	TGTGCCAGCAGTGAGGACTCCTACAATGAGCAGTTCTTC	CASSEDSYNEQFF
TRBV5-1	TRBD1	15	TRBJ2-1	few	TGCGCCAGCAGCTTGGCCGACAGGGGCGGAGGTGAGCAGTTCTTC	CASSLADRGGGEQFF